This entry lists 21 T cell receptor beta chains sequenced from one sample in a study of T-cell reconstitution after alpha-beta-depleted transplantation in children. Using unique molecular identifiers, the investigators prepared the TCRbeta library. MiXCR was run by TCRdb on the PCR reads, yielding one entry per CDR3 protein. The data show about 510,000 distinct CDR3 sequences, approximately 10% seen once. Sequences were derived from PBMCs, mostly from graft donor cells, sampled 180 days after TCRalphabeta/CD19-depleted stem cell transplant. The receptors here all came from a female patient aged 2-10 years who had a stem cell transplant for aplastic anemia, so the T cells may come from the graft donor.

This clonotype was counted between two and nine times. The chain couples TRBV5-1 to TRBJ2-7; D may be TRBD1 (6 bases). Trimming shortened V by 5 bases and J by 3 bases, and 12 bases separated the two germline ends. The CDR3 has 13 amino acids. Germline values: CDR1 SGHRS, CDR2 YFSETQ. CDR3 in DNA: TGCGCCAGCAGGTTTGGGGACAACTACGAGCAGTACGTC. Encoded protein: CASRFGDNYEQYV.

The V gene is TRBV4-3, the J gene TRBJ2-2; 11 bases match TRBD1. The CDR3 contains 16 residues. J gave up 3 bases and V 2 bases, and 2 bases lay outside the gene matches. The V gene's germline CDR1 is LGHNA and CDR2 YSLEER. CDR3 protein: CASSQPGQGDTGELFF. CDR3 coding DNA: TGCGCCAGCAGCCAACCGGGACAGGGGGACACCGGGGAGCTGTTTTTT.

The sample holds a few counts of this clonotype. The chain joins TRBV28 to TRBJ2-3, with 8 bases lining up with TRBD2. Trimming removed 9 bases from V and 1 base from J; junction bases left unmatched: 6. CDR3 length equals 14 residues. Germline CDR1 MDHEN, CDR2 SYDVKM. CDR3 nucleotide sequence: TGTGCCAGTTCCGCGGGGGGAGGCACAGATACGCAGTATTTT. Translation: CASSAGGGTDTQYF.

This clonotype was detected a few times. V usage is TRBV12-3 or TRBV12-4 and J usage is TRBJ2-6; D may be TRBD1 (7 bases). This CDR3 spans 17 amino acids. Trimming left V 5 bases short and J 0 bases short, with 14 bases between. In nucleotides, the CDR3 is TGTGCCAGCAGTAATCAGGGGGGCCCCTCTGGGGCCAACGTCCTGACTTTC. This sequence encodes CASSNQGGPSGANVLTF.

This clonotype was observed a handful of times. The chain combines TRBV28 with TRBJ2-2; D call uncertain. The V gene lost 1 base and the J gene lost 1 base, with 13 bases spanning the gap. Germline assignment: CDR1 MDHEN and CDR2 SYDVKM. The CDR3 spans 17 residues. The CDR3 loop reads CASSLLARHGNTGELFF. In DNA, the CDR3 is TGTGCCAGCAGTTTATTAGCCAGGCATGGGAACACCGGGGAGCTGTTTTTT. Full variable domain (rest looked up from reference TRBV28 and TRBJ2-2): DVKVTQSSRYLVKRTGEKVFLECVQDMDHENMFWYRQDPGLGLRLIYFSYDVKMKEKGDIPEGYSVSREKKERFSLILESASTNQTSMYLCASSLLARHGNTGELFFGEGSRLTVL.

This clonotype was observed a few times. The genes are TRBV12-3 or TRBV12-4 and TRBJ2-2; D remains unclear. With 2 bases removed from V and 4 bases from J, the gap between germline ends came to 11 bases. The CDR3 is 15 amino acids. The CDR3 sequence: CASSLYLLSTGELFF. CDR3 coding DNA: TGTGCCAGCAGTTTATACCTTCTGAGCACCGGGGAGCTGTTTTTT.

This clonotype has a handful of counts. This sequence joins TRBV20-1 and TRBJ2-5, with 7 bases aligning to TRBD1. The CDR3 is made up of 15 amino acids. V shed 1 base and J 2 bases; nucleotides not matched to a gene: 7. CDR1 and CDR2 (germline): DFQATT, SNEGSKA (reference sequence). DNA of the CDR3: TGCAGTGCTAGAGGCAATCCGGGACAGCAAGAGACCCAGTACTTC. Amino acids: CSARGNPGQQETQYF.

This clonotype occurred a few times. The chain has TRBV14 and TRBJ2-5, with D perhaps TRBD1 (6 bases). Looked up from germline, CDR1 is SGHDN and CDR2 is FVKESK. The CDR3 runs to 16 residues. The V end lost 1 base, the J end lost 5 bases, and 17 bases lay between the germline ends. The CDR3 region is CASSQGDTFLGETQYF. As DNA, the CDR3 is TGTGCCAGCAGCCAAGGGGACACCTTTCTCGGGGAGACCCAGTACTTC.

The chain recombines TRBV11-1 with TRBJ2-3, with D possibly matching TRBD1 (6 bases). Germline CDR1 reads SGHAT; CDR2 reads FQDESV (reference sequence). This CDR3 region has 15 residues. Between the trimmed V and J ends, which lost 1 base and 6 bases, there was a span of 14 bases. The CDR3 spells CASSLVGHLADTQYF. CDR3 in DNA: TGTGCCAGCAGCTTAGTGGGACACCTCGCGGATACGCAGTATTTT.

In its sample, this clonotype was seen a few times. V is TRBV28 and J is TRBJ2-7; 10 positions match TRBD1. V shed 4 bases, J shed 3 bases, and the junction held 9 bases outside the gene matches. Germline V gene lookup returns CDR1 MDHEN and CDR2 SYDVKM. This CDR3 comprises 16 residues. CDR3 sequence reads: CASSSSLDRGLYEQYF. The DNA for the CDR3 is TGTGCCAGCAGTTCCTCCCTCGACAGGGGGCTCTACGAGCAGTACTTC.

This clonotype was observed a handful of times. The chain employs TRBV11-2 and TRBJ2-1; 7 bases agree with TRBD1. CDR3 length equals 16 residues. V gave up 4 bases and J gave up 8 bases; unmatched junction bases: 14. Germline V gives CDR1 SGHAT, CDR2 FQNNGV. DNA of the CDR3: TGTGCCAGCAGCTCACCCTACGCGACAGGGACCCATGAGCAGTTCTTC. Encoded protein: CASSSPYATGTHEQFF.

This clonotype was picked up a small number of times. The chain joins TRBV20-1 to TRBJ2-3; D might be TRBD1 or TRBD2, each matching 5 bases. Germline loops: CDR1 DFQATT, CDR2 SNEGSKA (reference sequence). The CDR3 is 12 residues long. Trimming cost V 6 bases and J 6 bases, with 13 bases left between them. The CDR3 loop reads CSAETWGDTQYF. The DNA for the CDR3 is TGCAGTGCCGAGACGTGGGGGGATACGCAGTATTTT.

This clonotype was picked up many times. The V gene is TRBV10-3, the J gene TRBJ2-3; no firm D call. The V end lost 2 bases, the J end lost 0 bases, and 15 bases lay between the germline ends. This CDR3 contains 17 residues. Germline assignment: CDR1 ENHRY and CDR2 SYGVKD. The CDR3 nucleotides read TGTGCCATCAGTGAGGGCATTCCCGCTACTAGCACAGATACGCAGTATTTT. Its protein product is CAISEGIPATSTDTQYF.

This clonotype has ten or more counts. V gene TRBV10-3 combines with J gene TRBJ1-2; tentatively, D is TRBD1 (5 bases). From germline, CDR1 is ENHRY and CDR2 SYGVKD. The CDR3 has 15 amino acids. V was trimmed by 4 bases and J by 0 bases, leaving 12 bases between them. In DNA form, the CDR3 reads TGTGCCATCAGTGCAGACAGTCGAGCTAACTATGGCTACACCTTC. Protein sequence: CAISADSRANYGYTF.

This clonotype was seen only a few times. The rearrangement links TRBV29-1 to TRBJ2-1; a weak D match, TRBD1 (5 bases). Between the trimmed V and J ends, which lost 1 base and 6 bases, there was a span of 19 bases. Germline loops: CDR1 SQVTM, CDR2 ANQGSEA. The CDR3 is 16 amino acids. DNA for the CDR3: TGCAGCGTTGAAGGACAGCCGAGCAATTACTTCAATGAGCAGTTCTTC. As protein: CSVEGQPSNYFNEQFF.

The CDR3 coding sequence is TGCGCCAGCAGCTTGGCAGGACCCGAAGAAAAACTGTTTTTT. Amino acid sequence: CASSLAGPEEKLFF. The chain is built from TRBV5-1 and TRBJ1-4; no firm D call. Germline values: CDR1 SGHRS, CDR2 YFSETQ. This CDR3 comprises 14 residues. The V and J ends lost 0 bases and 8 bases respectively, with 11 bases between them.

The CDR3 DNA sequence: TGTGCCAGCAGCCATCCGGGACGGAATTCACCCCTCCACTTT. Its protein product is CASSHPGRNSPLHF. The chain carries TRBV14 and TRBJ1-6; tentative D call: TRBD1 (5 bases). V lost 3 bases to trimming and J lost 7 bases, with 10 bases between them. CDR3 size: 14 residues. The V gene's germline CDR1 is SGHDN and CDR2 FVKESK. Filled out from reference TRBV14 and TRBJ1-6, the complete variable domain reads EAGVTQFPSHSVIEKGQTVTLRCDPISGHDNLYWYRRVMGKEIKFLLHFVKESKQDESGMPNNRFLAERTGGTYSTLKVQPAELEDSGVYFCASSHPGRNSPLHFGNGTRLTVT.

This chain connects TRBV6-2 or TRBV6-3 to TRBJ2-2, with TRBD1 identical over 9 bases. The ends lost 0 bases at V and 6 bases at J; junction bases unmatched: 5. This CDR3 has 16 residues. Looked up from germline, CDR1 is MNHEY and CDR2 is SVGEGT. The CDR3 DNA sequence: TGTGCCAGCAGTTACTCCCGGGGACAGGGTGCCGGGGAGCTGTTTTTT. Residues: CASSYSRGQGAGELFF.

The chain combines TRBV10-3 with TRBJ2-7; tentatively, D is TRBD1 (5 bases). The V and J ends lost 8 bases and 0 bases respectively, with 11 bases between them. In germline, CDR1 is ENHRY, CDR2 SYGVKD. This CDR3 spans 13 amino acids. The CDR3 DNA is TGTGCCATCCAGGATGGGGCCTCCTACGAGCAGTACTTC. Encoded protein: CAIQDGASYEQYF.

This sequence joins TRBV29-1 and TRBJ1-1, with 7 bases identical to TRBD1. CDR3 length: 11 amino acids. CDR1 and CDR2 from the germline V gene are SQVTM and ANQGSEA. J lost 7 bases, V lost 5 bases, and 4 bases had no gene match. The CDR3 DNA follows: TGCAGCGTTCCTGACAGGGTTGAAGCTTTCTTT. It yields the protein CSVPDRVEAFF.

The chain couples TRBV4-2 to TRBJ2-7; perhaps D is TRBD1 or TRBD2 (5 bases each). Germline CDR1 and CDR2: LGHNA and YNFKEQ. V was pared by 1 base and J by 5 bases, with 9 bases between. The CDR3 contains 13 residues. CDR3 in amino acids: CASSQGGADEQYF. CDR3 DNA sequence: TGTGCCAGCAGCCAAGGAGGGGCAGACGAGCAGTACTTC.